The present entry profiles one TCR beta chain with its context. The antigen remains unidentified. Intraepithelial lymphocytes and lamina propria lymphocytes were released through processing of graft tissue. The assay was immunoSEQ multiplex PCR, and TCRdb's table has in-frame clones only and misses some. The sample includes around 15,000 clones, about 60% of them seen just once. The sample is drawn from a study of graft-versus-host responses after intestinal transplantation. Trimming took 7 bases from V and 2 from J; bases not matched to a gene: 7. The CDR3 is 14 residues long. Germline V gives CDR1 SNHLY, CDR2 FYNNEI. Study-wide results and caveats: Some GvH clones were seen earlier in gut or blood, suggesting intestinal origin.

V and J are TRBV2 and TRBJ2-5; 7 nucleotides align to TRBD2. The receptor was isolated from a human patient who received an intestinal transplant, so some T cells may come from the graft donor. The material was ileum tissue, obtained 524 days after transplant. The CDR3 region has the DNA TGTGCCAGCACGGGGTTGGGGGGGCAAGAGACCCAGTACTTC. Protein product: CASTGLGGQETQYF.